Reported below is one T cell receptor beta chain. This receptor's antigen is unknown. No base-level quality is on record; no much larger clone is a single base apart. Based on the germline V gene, the CDR1 and CDR2 sequences are LGHNA and YSLEER. The germline V end is reduced by 1 base and the J end by 4 bases; junction bases left unmatched: 4. The CDR3 spans 15 residues, from the cysteine through the phenylalanine. Of all the DNA, just the CDR3 is kept, 45 bases in frame from base 1. Whole blood was collected in K2EDTA tubes by collaborating institutions according to the institutions' own protocols. Collaborator samples were shipped for TCRbeta analysis as frozen whole blood, isolated PBMCs, or DNA extracted from either sample type. TCRbeta CDR3 regions were amplified from genomic DNA using the immunoSEQ Assay, a bias-controlled multiplex PCR. As for the original processing: Within the assay, amplification of reference gene primers was used to estimate how many nucleated cells each sample contained. Sequence reads were collapsed and filtered to measure the absolute abundance of every unique TCRbeta CDR3 rearrangement. For each sample, productive Simpson clonality was calculated as the square root of Simpson's diversity index over productive rearrangements. The table was pulled from immuneACCESS by TCRdb, which kept in-frame rearrangements only. Such tables lose some clones; where checked, under half of the loss comes from unresolved V genes, and the rest has no known cause. Clone size and V and J calls were adopted from that table, with D and trimming inferred from the DNA. Present in this sample are 150,000 to 200,000 clones, 86% of which were seen just once. The ten largest clones take up 3.5% to 4% of the sample.

The data were obtained in a study of blood T cell repertoires in COVID-19 (dated by TCRdb to the early 2020s). Study-wide context: Samples covering the acute and convalescent phases of COVID-19 were provided by collaborators in the United States, Italy and Spain. The prospective study material was composed of cDNA or gDNA derived from T cells, B-cell-depleted T cells, or PBMCs. Deeply sampled blood TCRbeta repertoires from subjects exposed to, actively infected with, or recovered from COVID-19 were included in the dataset. The repertoires were released in a freely available public database intended as a resource for research on the immune response to SARS-CoV-2. The samples were drawn from two sources: the first 160 participants of the ongoing ImmuneRACE study, and some 1,300 subjects contributed by 6 global collaborators. A de-identified subject ID, COVID-19 status, age in years and sex were almost always included in the sample metadata. Where available, HLA class I and class II types were taken from metadata supplied by the sample provider and were not determined by assay-based typing. Results and caveats for the whole study, not just this receptor: The quantity of clinical and demographic metadata differed by source and by participant and was supplied without curation.

The TCR comes from a woman in her seventies with acute or convalescent COVID-19. Material for sequencing was peripheral blood. This chain is built from TRBV4-3 and TRBJ2-5, and 9 junction bases match TRBD1. The nucleotide sequence reads TGCGCCAGCAGCCAAGGGACAGGGGCTGGAGAGACCCAGTACTTC. The translation is CASSQGTGAGETQYF.